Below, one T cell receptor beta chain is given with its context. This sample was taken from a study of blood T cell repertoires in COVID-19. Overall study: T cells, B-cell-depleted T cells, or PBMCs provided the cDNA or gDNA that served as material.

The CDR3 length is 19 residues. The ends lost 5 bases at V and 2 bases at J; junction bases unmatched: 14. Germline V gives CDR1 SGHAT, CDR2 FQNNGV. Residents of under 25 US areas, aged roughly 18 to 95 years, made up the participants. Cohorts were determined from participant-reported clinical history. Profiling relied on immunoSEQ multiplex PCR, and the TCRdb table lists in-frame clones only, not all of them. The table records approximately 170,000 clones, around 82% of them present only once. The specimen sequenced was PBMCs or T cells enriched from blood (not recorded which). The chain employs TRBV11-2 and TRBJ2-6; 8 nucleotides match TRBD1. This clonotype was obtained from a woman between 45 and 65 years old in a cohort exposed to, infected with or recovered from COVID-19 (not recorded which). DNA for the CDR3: TGTGCCAGCAGCCTTTTGACAGGGGAGTTATCTGCTGGGGCCAACGTCCTGACTTTC. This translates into CASSLLTGELSAGANVLTF. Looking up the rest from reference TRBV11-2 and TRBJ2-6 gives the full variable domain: EAGVAQSPRYKIIEKRQSVAFWCNPISGHATLYWYQQILGQGPKLLIQFQNNGVVDDSQLPKDRFSAERLKGVDSTLKIQPAKLEDSAVYLCASSLLTGELSAGANVLTFGAGSRLTVL.